This T cell receptor beta chain is drawn from a study of T-cell memory formation after mild COVID-19 (dated by TCRdb to the early 2020s). Describing the broader study: Most TCR sequence clusters were specific to one of the two donors. T-cell clones expanding and contracting after mild COVID-19 in two donors were tracked by longitudinal TCRalpha and TCRbeta repertoire sequencing. The cohort was made up of two young adult volunteers, one female and one male, who were previously healthy.

Ficoll-Paque density gradient centrifugation was the method used to isolate PBMCs. Reads for this sample came from an Illumina NovaSeq 6000. Using 5'RACE with constant-segment primers, TCRalpha and TCRbeta cDNA libraries were constructed, with sample barcodes and unique molecular identifiers added in the process. Trizol reagent was used to extract RNA from every sample. Amplification of the libraries took two PCR steps, and the second step added a second sample barcode plus Illumina TruSeq adapters. The libraries were sequenced on an Illumina NovaSeq using 2 x 150 bp paired-end reads. As for how the authors treated the data: With migec v1.2.7, reads were demultiplexed and then collapsed into UMI-guided consensus sequences. With mixcr v2.1.11, UMI consensuses were aligned to TRA and TRB V and J templates and assembled into clonotypes. A clonotype was counted as expanded or contracted only if both edgeR and NoisET called the change significant, with noise models trained on biological replicates. For edgeR calls, the thresholds were a false discovery rate-adjusted p below 0.01 and a log2 fold-change of 1. As an exploratory analysis of dynamics, max-normalized trajectories of the 1000 most abundant clonotypes were examined by PCA with hierarchical clustering. Separately sequenced CD4+ and CD8+ repertoires were used to assign a CD4 or CD8 phenotype to each responding clone. The public reads were reanalyzed by TCRdb: fastp trimming at Q25, MiXCR alignment, in-frame beta chains only. Rows merge per CDR3 protein into single entries with the most common DNA and genes. These V and J calls originate from TCRdb's pipeline instead of the authors' own analysis. The sample table lists roughly 190,000 distinct CDR3 sequences, about 27% of them with a count of one. Of the sample, about an eighth falls within the top ten clones.

This clonotype has at least ten counts. Its antigen has not been determined. No base-level quality is on record; no much larger clone is a single base apart. Counted from cysteine to phenylalanine, this CDR3 has 11 amino acids. Here the CDR3 DNA is all that survives: 33 bases in frame from base 1. V is pared back by 4 bases and J by 7 bases, with 5 bases lying between the germline termini. As encoded in the germline V gene (reference sequence), CDR1 is LGHDT while CDR2 is YNNKEL. On the study overall, not on this receptor specifically: From day 15 to 85, contracting clones showed balanced CD4/CD8 phenotypes, whereas a second wave of clones that expanded from day 15 to 37 leaned towards CD4+. The second-wave clones that peaked on day 37 were not confirmed to be SARS-CoV-2 specific. Contracting CD4+ clones were found mainly in CM and EM memory subsets, while CD8+ clones were enriched in EMRA. Some responding clones were detected in pre-infection memory, which suggested that pre-existing cross-reactive memory T cells had joined the SARS-CoV-2 response. The study covered only a couple of mild cases, and larger cohorts including severe cases with pre-infection samples were considered necessary.

The chain is assembled from TRBV3-1 and TRBJ2-1, with the D gene too uncertain to name. The clonotype originates from an adult woman who had mild COVID-19 (a few samples of this study predate the infection). The sample titles of this study are shuffled in the database, so cell type and time point are left out; the donor was told from shared clones. Sequenced: PBMCs or a T cell subset sorted from them (not recorded which). The sequence in DNA is TGTGCCAGCAGCCGCATGAATGAGCAGTTCTTC. Translated, it gives CASSRMNEQFF.